Listed below are T cell receptor beta chains from one sample, sequenced in a study of T-cell memory formation after mild COVID-19. TCRdb used MiXCR to reprocess the 5' RACE reads, holding one entry per CDR3 protein. The sample shows around 340,000 distinct CDR3 sequences, roughly 15% of them seen only once. Source material: PBMCs or a T cell subset sorted from them (not recorded which). Every receptor here comes from a young man who had mild COVID-19 (a few samples of this study predate the infection). Cell type and time point are not known. The CDR3 runs from the conserved cysteine through the conserved F or W. A D gene is named only where the DNA matches it firmly. The size of a clone is reported for some rows only, either as once, few or many, or as a class for expanded clones.

>TRBJ1-1|TRBV15|.|few
TGTGCCACCAGCAGAACAGGGAGGGAGGAAGCTTTCTTT
CATSRTGREEAFF
>TRBJ1-5|TRBV4-1|.|few
TGCGCCAGCAGCCAAGCATCAGGACAGCCCCAGCATTTT
CASSQASGQPQHF
>TRBJ2-5|TRBV6-2/TRBV6-3|TRBD2|few
TGTGCCAGCAGTTACACCGGGACTAAGGGAGAGACCCAGTACTTC
CASSYTGTKGETQYF
>TRBJ2-7|TRBV4-3|.|many
TGCGCCAGCAGCCAAGATCGGAGCCAAGGTGGTCTCGAGCAGTACTTC
CASSQDRSQGGLEQYF
>TRBJ2-5|TRBV12-3/TRBV12-4|.|few
TGTGCCAGCAGATCGCCCGGGGCTGGGGAGACCCAGTACTTC
CASRSPGAGETQYF
>TRBJ2-1|TRBV6-1|TRBD1|.
TGTGCCAGCAACAAGGACAGGGTAGTCTACGAGCAGTTCTTC
CASNKDRVVYEQFF
>TRBJ2-3|TRBV20-1|.|.
TGCAGTGCCCCAAGCAGGATAGCCAGCACAGATACGCAGTATTTT
CSAPSRIASTDTQYF
>TRBJ2-5|TRBV20-1|.|.
TGCAGTGCTAGGAGCGAGACCCAGTACTTC
CSARSETQYF
>TRBJ1-5|TRBV9|.|.
TGTGCCAGCAGCGCCGATGGGGGGGGCAATCAGCCCCAGCATTTT
CASSADGGGNQPQHF
>TRBJ2-3|TRBV5-1|.|.
TGCGCCAGCAGCTTGAGGGCGGGGAGCACAGATACGCAGTATTTT
CASSLRAGSTDTQYF
>TRBJ1-2|TRBV6-5|TRBD1|few
TGTGCCAGCAGTTCACAGGGGGCATATGGCTACACCTTC
CASSSQGAYGYTF
>TRBJ2-1|TRBV24-1|TRBD1|few
TGTGCCACCAGTGACCCTGGACAGGGAAGAGACAATGAGCAGTTCTTC
CATSDPGQGRDNEQFF
>TRBJ2-2|TRBV7-2|.|.
TGTGCCAGCAGAGGGACACCCACCGGGGAGCTGTTTTTT
CASRGTPTGELFF
>TRBJ1-5|TRBV28|.|few
TGTGCCAGCAGTTTTGTGACATCTCATCAGCCCCAGCATTTT
CASSFVTSHQPQHF
>TRBJ2-2|TRBV4-1|.|many
TGCGCCAGCAGCCAAGTCATTCTAGCCGGGGAGCTGTTTTTT
CASSQVILAGELFF
>TRBJ1-2|TRBV19|TRBD1|.
TGTGCCAGTAGTATACCAGGGGGCAGCTACACCTTC
CASSIPGGSYTF
>TRBJ2-2|TRBV14|.|.
TGTGCCAGCAGCCGATTAGGGGCACGTACCGGGGAGCTGTTTTTT
CASSRLGARTGELFF
>TRBJ2-3|TRBV24-1|TRBD1|few
TGTGCCACCAGTGGACAGGGGGCAGATACGCAGTATTTT
CATSGQGADTQYF
>TRBJ1-4|TRBV4-2|.|.
TGTGCCAGCAGCCAAGAGCCAGGGACGGGTAATGAAAAACTGTTTTTT
CASSQEPGTGNEKLFF
>TRBJ2-2|TRBV29-1|.|.
TGCAGCGTCTGGGACATCGGGGAGCTGTTTTTT
CSVWDIGELFF
>TRBJ1-6|TRBV5-1|TRBD1|few
TGCGCCAGCAGCCCGTCGGGACAGGGACGTTCACCCCTCCACTTT
CASSPSGQGRSPLHF
>TRBJ2-5|TRBV3-1|.|.
TGTGCCAGCAGCTACATCGGGCAGACCCAGTACTTC
CASSYIGQTQYF
>TRBJ1-1|TRBV7-7|.|few
TGTGCCAGCAGCTTATTTAGAGGGACTGAAGCTTTCTTT
CASSLFRGTEAFF
>TRBJ2-5|TRBV7-9|.|.
TGTGCCAGCAGCTCGGACGGACTACAAGAGACCCAGTACTTC
CASSSDGLQETQYF
>TRBJ1-1|TRBV4-1|.|few
TGCGCCAGCAGCCACGAGGGAAGGGTTAGGGGCACTGAAGCTTTCTTT
CASSHEGRVRGTEAFF
>TRBJ2-2|TRBV6-5|.|many
TGTGCCAGCAGTTACGTAGGTCTGATGGCCGGGGAGCTGTTTTTT
CASSYVGLMAGELFF
>TRBJ1-2|TRBV7-2|.|few
TGTGCCAGCAGCTTTCGGACGAATGGCTACACCTTC
CASSFRTNGYTF
>TRBJ1-1|TRBV28|TRBD1|few
TGTGCCAGCAGCACAGGGGAAGCTTGGATGAACACTGAAGCTTTCTTT
CASSTGEAWMNTEAFF
>TRBJ2-7|TRBV30|TRBD2|.
TGTGCCTACCAGGGGACTAGCGGGGGATGGCCCGGGGACGAGCAGTACTTC
CAYQGTSGGWPGDEQYF
>TRBJ1-1|TRBV6-5|.|.
TGTGCCAGCAGACCCGCGAGGAATACCCCCGGCACTGAAGCTTTCTTT
CASRPARNTPGTEAFF
>TRBJ2-3|TRBV18|TRBD2|many
TGTGCCAGCTCCGGGACTAGCGGGGCGGCCGATACGCAGTATTTT
CASSGTSGAADTQYF
>TRBJ2-1|TRBV10-3|.|.
TGTGCCATCAGTGTTCTGAATGAGCAGTTCTTC
CAISVLNEQFF
>TRBJ1-1|TRBV7-9|.|few
TGTGCCAGCAGTGGGACGGTAAACACTGAAGCTTTCTTT
CASSGTVNTEAFF